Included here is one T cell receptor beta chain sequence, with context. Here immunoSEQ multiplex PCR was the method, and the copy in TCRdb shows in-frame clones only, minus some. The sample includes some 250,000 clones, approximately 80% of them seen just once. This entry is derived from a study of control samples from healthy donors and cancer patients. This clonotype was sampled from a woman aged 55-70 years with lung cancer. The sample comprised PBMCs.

CDR3 sequence: CASSSKGRSTDTQYF. CDR3 coding DNA: TGTGCCAGCAGCTCGAAGGGGAGGAGCACAGATACGCAGTATTTT. The chain joins TRBV5-8 to TRBJ2-3; a weak D match, TRBD2 (6 bases). The length of the CDR3 is 15 residues. Germline lookup yields CDR1 SGHTS and CDR2 YDEGEE. V lost 3 bases and J 0 bases, leaving 11 bases between the germline ends.